What follows describes a single T cell receptor beta chain. Its specificity is not known. The data were taken from a study of OX40 agonist ivuxolimab in advanced cancers. CDR1 is SGHAT and CDR2 is FQNNGV in the germline V gene. The V gene lost 2 bases and the J gene lost 2 bases, with 8 bases spanning the gap. The CDR3 consists of 14 residues. Profiling relied on immunoSEQ multiplex PCR, and the TCRdb table lists in-frame clones only, not all of them. The top ten clones hold 4% to 5% of a sample with around 30,000 clones, 92% of them seen once. Overall study results and limits: Average numbers of expanded clones were greater in CD8+ T cells than in CD4+.

This specimen was CD4+ or CD8+ T cells sorted from blood, taken in a trial of the OX40 agonist ivuxolimab. The rearrangement links TRBV11-2 to TRBJ2-3; tentative D call: TRBD1 (5 bases). This TCR derives from an adult with an advanced solid tumor such as melanoma, head and neck, liver or kidney cancer. CDR3 nucleotide sequence: TGTGCCAGCAGCTTACTGGGGCACACAGATACGCAGTATTTT. It yields the protein CASSLLGHTDTQYF. Variable domain in full (rest from reference TRBV11-2 and TRBJ2-3): EAGVAQSPRYKIIEKRQSVAFWCNPISGHATLYWYQQILGQGPKLLIQFQNNGVVDDSQLPKDRFSAERLKGVDSTLKIQPAKLEDSAVYLCASSLLGHTDTQYFGPGTRLTVL.